This T cell receptor (beta chain) was retrieved from a study of cytomegalovirus exposure and HLA in healthy donors. Study-wide points: The study put 150 to 200 TCR beta chains on its list as cytomegalovirus-associated.

The assay was immunoSEQ multiplex PCR, and TCRdb's table has in-frame clones only and misses some. The table lists about 360,000 clones, roughly 85% of them singletons. The count of this clone is one. No antigen is known for it. The CDR3 contains 14 residues. Trimming cost V 4 bases and J 3 bases, with 13 bases left between them. Germline CDR1 MDHEN, CDR2 SYDVKM. Source material: PBMCs. V usage is TRBV28 and J usage is TRBJ2-7; D may be TRBD1 (6 bases). The receptor was isolated from a young woman in good health and CMV-seronegative. The CDR3 DNA reads TGTGCCAGCAGTTCACTGACAGGATTCTACGAGCAGTACTTC. Amino acid sequence: CASSSLTGFYEQYF.